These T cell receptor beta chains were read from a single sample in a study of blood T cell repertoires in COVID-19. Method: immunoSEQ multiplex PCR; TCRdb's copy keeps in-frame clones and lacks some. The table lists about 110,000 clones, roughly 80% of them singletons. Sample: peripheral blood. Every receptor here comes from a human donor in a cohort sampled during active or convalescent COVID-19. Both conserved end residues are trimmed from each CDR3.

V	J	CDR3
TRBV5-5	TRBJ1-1	ASSFRLTQNTEAF
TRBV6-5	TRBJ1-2	ASSYTDRNYGYT
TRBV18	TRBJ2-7	ASSPRGTGYGEQY
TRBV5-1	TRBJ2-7	ASSLETGNQY
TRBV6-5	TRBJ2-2	ASRSWDSAPGELF
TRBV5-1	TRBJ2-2	ASSWRMDRVDTGELF
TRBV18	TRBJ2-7	ASSVTGPLDEQY
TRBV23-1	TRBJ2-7	ASTPVRSSSYEQY
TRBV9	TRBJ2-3	ASSARLTSGGTDTQY
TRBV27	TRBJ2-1	ASLGTHGAYNEQF
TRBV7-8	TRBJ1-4	ASSLGGTPL
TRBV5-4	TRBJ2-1	ASSLGVGGPYNEQF
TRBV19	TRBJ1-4	ASSPRTGLNEKLF
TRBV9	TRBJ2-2	ASSGAGGYNTGELF
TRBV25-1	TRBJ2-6	ASSENAGLPSGANVLT
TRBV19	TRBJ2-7	ASSIAKGDEQY
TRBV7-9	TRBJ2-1	ASSLAGGDYPNNEQF
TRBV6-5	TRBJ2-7	ASLNWGLREYEQY
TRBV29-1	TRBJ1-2	SVGAGLSYGYT
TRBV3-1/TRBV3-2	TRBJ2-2	ASSQAPLSGSTGELF
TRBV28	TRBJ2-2	ASSPTAWARNTGELF
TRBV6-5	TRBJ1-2	ASSPPTGTYGYT
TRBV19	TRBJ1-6	ASSTRTGVFDSPLH
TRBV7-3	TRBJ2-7	ASSFRSQIRGTSYEQY
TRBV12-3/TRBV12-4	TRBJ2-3	ASVEGAGDTQY
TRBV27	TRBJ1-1	ASSLRGGNTEAF
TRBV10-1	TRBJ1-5	ASTITDYSNQPQH
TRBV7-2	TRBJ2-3	ASSLSRGPDTQY
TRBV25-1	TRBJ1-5	ASRTGVQPQH
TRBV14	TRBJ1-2	ASSQSPKGQLAGYT
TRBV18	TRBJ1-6	ASSPVHPDSPLH
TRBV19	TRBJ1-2	ASSIDRGVHGYT
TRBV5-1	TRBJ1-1	ASSLVGDRVSLNTEAF
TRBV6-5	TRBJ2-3	ASNRLAGADTQY
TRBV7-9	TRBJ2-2	ASSPQRSGYMQNTGELF
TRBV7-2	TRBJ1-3	ASSLGGTQGVSGNTIY
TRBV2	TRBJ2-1	ASSVRQVSYNEQF
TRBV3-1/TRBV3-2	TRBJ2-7	ASRQPGTYEQY